This TCR beta chain stems from a study of shared clonotypes between healthy human individuals. With 0 bases removed from V and 8 bases from J, the gap between germline ends came to 11 bases. Germline V gene data show CDR1 as SGHTA and CDR2 as FQGNSA. The CDR3 loop spans 14 amino acids. Libraries were prepared by immunoSEQ multiplex PCR; TCRdb keeps only in-frame clonotypes and omits some of them. The table lists 450,000 to 500,000 clones, over 65% of them singletons. The clonotype comes from a woman aged 40 to 50 in good health. Some clones in this sample may be carry-over from other donors' samples. The rearrangement links TRBV7-2 to TRBJ2-1, with D perhaps TRBD2 (6 bases). The sequenced sample was PBMCs. The CDR3 bases are TGTGCCAGCAGCTTAGCCGGGAGCGGCGATGAGCAGTTCTTC. Translating gives CASSLAGSGDEQFF.